The 8 T cell receptor beta chains listed next were all sequenced from one sample in a study of blood T cell repertoires in COVID-19. Profiled with immunoSEQ multiplex PCR; TCRdb holds only in-frame clones, not every one. In the table there are more than 150,000 clones, approximately 83% of which are singletons. Sequencing was performed on peripheral blood. The source of these receptors is a man aged 60-69 years with acute or convalescent COVID-19.

The gene calls are TRBV7-3 and TRBJ2-7; 7 bases match TRBD2. There are 15 residues in the CDR3. Germline V gene lookup returns CDR1 SGHTA and CDR2 FQGTGA. Trimming took 0 bases from V and 0 from J; bases not matched to a gene: 2. The CDR3 bases are TGTGCCAGCAGCTTAACTGGCGGGAGCTCCTACGAGCAGTACTTC. It translates to CASSLTGGSSYEQYF.

The V gene is TRBV5-1, the J gene TRBJ2-5; 8 nucleotides match TRBD1. The CDR3 is 14 amino acids. The ends lost 4 bases at V and 3 bases at J; junction bases unmatched: 5. Looked up from germline, CDR1 is SGHRS and CDR2 is YFSETQ. The CDR3 DNA follows: TGCGCCAGCAGCCAAACGGACAGGGAAGAGACCCAGTACTTC. This translates into CASSQTDREETQYF.

This sequence joins TRBV5-1 and TRBJ2-1; 8 nucleotides line up with TRBD2. J was trimmed by 6 bases and V by 0 bases; bases with no gene match: 2. The CDR3 spans 14 residues. The V gene's germline CDR1 is SGHRS and CDR2 YFSETQ. The CDR3 DNA follows: TGCGCCAGCAGCTTGGGGACTAGCTCCAATGAGCAGTTCTTC. Protein sequence: CASSLGTSSNEQFF. Full variable domain (outside the CDR3, taken from reference TRBV5-1 and TRBJ2-1): KAGVTQTPRYLIKTRGQQVTLSCSPISGHRSVSWYQQTPGQGLQFLFEYFSETQRNKGNFPGRFSGRQFSNSRSEMNVSTLELGDSALYLCASSLGTSSNEQFFGPGTRLTVL.

This clone was observed a handful of times. This chain joins TRBV5-1 and TRBJ1-2, with 7 bases identical to TRBD1. Germline assignment: CDR1 SGHRS and CDR2 YFSETQ. The CDR3 loop spans 14 amino acids. V shed 4 bases and J 5 bases; nucleotides not matched to a gene: 8. In nucleotides, the CDR3 is TGCGCCAGCAGCGCTCCGGGACAGCGATATGGCTACACCTTC. This encodes CASSAPGQRYGYTF.

V gene TRBV5-8 combines with J gene TRBJ2-5; 9 bases agree with TRBD1. The V and J ends lost 2 bases and 5 bases, in that order; junction bases with no gene match: 10. The CDR3 covers 16 residues. From germline, CDR1 is SGHTS and CDR2 YDEGEE. In DNA, the CDR3 is TGTGCCAGCAGCTTTTACCCGGGACAGGGTCCCGAGACCCAGTACTTC. Residues: CASSFYPGQGPETQYF.

The gene calls are TRBV28 and TRBJ1-5; 8 bases map to TRBD1. Trimming cost V 6 bases and J 6 bases; bases outside gene matches: 10. Germline V lookup: CDR1 MDHEN, CDR2 SYDVKM. CDR3 length: 15 residues. CDR3 coding DNA: TGTGCCAGCAGGCAAGGGGGGACAGGTTTTCAGCCCCAGCATTTT. The encoded protein is CASRQGGTGFQPQHF.

The chain combines TRBV6-5 with TRBJ2-7, with 7 bases fitting TRBD1. V trimming: 9 bases; J trimming: 3 bases; junction bases outside the gene matches: 8. The CDR3 has 13 residues. Germline V gene lookup returns CDR1 MNHEY and CDR2 SVGAGI. The CDR3 loop is CARGQYPNYEQYF. CDR3 nucleotides: TGTGCCAGGGGACAGTACCCCAACTACGAGCAGTACTTC.

The gene calls are TRBV9 and TRBJ2-7, with 8 bases that match TRBD1. Germline lookup yields CDR1 SGDLS and CDR2 YYNGEE. The junction had 9 bases not matched to a gene; V was cut back by 4 bases and J by 6 bases. This CDR3 has 14 residues. The CDR3 DNA sequence: TGTGCCAGCAGCCCGGACAGGGTAAAGGGCGAGCAGTACTTC. This encodes CASSPDRVKGEQYF.